Listed here is a single TCR beta chain. This sample was taken from a study of blood T cell repertoires in COVID-19. In the original processing: Reference gene primer amplification yielded estimated nucleated cell counts. Assay: immunoSEQ multiplex PCR; the TCRdb copy retains only in-frame clones and omits some. The DNA gave D and trimming, while V, J and clone size come from that table. Of approximately 200,000 clones in the sample, about four fifths were seen once. Looked up from germline, CDR1 is ENHRY and CDR2 is SYGVKD. This CDR3 is 13 amino acids long. Trimming removed 10 bases at V and 4 bases at J, with 14 bases between.

This sequence was found in a woman of 80 years or more with COVID-19, enrolled during active disease. Sample: peripheral blood. The chain uses TRBV10-3 and TRBJ1-5; D may be TRBD1 (5 bases). The CDR3 region is CATHADRNQPQHF. The DNA for the CDR3 is TGTGCCACCCACGCCGACAGAAATCAGCCCCAGCATTTT.